The 28 T cell receptor beta chains given below trace back to one sample, sequenced in a study of T cell responses to AZD1222 COVID-19 vaccine. Generated by immunoSEQ multiplex PCR, the TCRdb table keeps only in-frame clones and is missing some. The profile shows about 170,000 clones, 87% of them singletons. The sample here was peripheral blood, taken on day 0 of AZD1222 vaccination. These receptors originate from an adult in good health.

On this clone itself: Other DNA sequences in the sample encode the same CDR3. J is TRBJ2-5 and V is TRBV30, with D unresolved. The CDR3 length is 13 residues. Trimming removed 2 bases from V and 1 base from J, with 8 bases in between. CDR1 and CDR2 from the germline V gene are GTSNPN and SVGIG (reference sequence). The CDR3 DNA reads TGTGCCTGGAGTCGGCTAGTCCAAGAGACCCAGTACTTC. As protein: CAWSRLVQETQYF. Full variable domain (rest looked up from reference TRBV30 and TRBJ2-5): SQTIHQWPATLVQPVGSPLSLECTVEGTSNPNLYWYRQAAGRGLQLLFYSVGIGQISSEVPQNLSASRPQDRQFILSSKKLLLSDSGFYLCAWSRLVQETQYFGPGTRLLVL.

The rearrangement uses TRBV28 and TRBJ1-4, with unresolved D. V lost 6 bases, J lost 2 bases, and 16 bases lay in between. This CDR3 has 16 residues. The germline CDR1 and CDR2 sequences are MDHEN and SYDVKM. CDR3 in DNA: TGTGCCAGCAGCTCAATGACCAGGTGGACTAATGAAAAACTGTTTTTT. It is translated as CASSSMTRWTNEKLFF.

This sequence joins TRBV11-2 and TRBJ2-7, with a tentative D call TRBD1 (5 bases). V lost 1 base and J lost 3, with 13 bases in between. Germline CDR1 reads SGHAT; CDR2 reads FQNNGV. The CDR3 is 15 residues long. The CDR3 reads CASSLGINRNYEQYF. CDR3 DNA: TGTGCCAGCAGCTTAGGGATAAACAGGAACTACGAGCAGTACTTC.

This chain links TRBV7-8 with TRBJ1-6; 10 bases match TRBD1. The CDR3 runs to 15 residues. Germline V gene sequence: CDR1 SGHVS, CDR2 FQNEAQ. The J segment lost 5 bases and the V segment lost 4 bases, leaving 2 bases of the junction unmatched. CDR3 region: CASSSGTGDNSPLHF. The CDR3 DNA reads as TGTGCCAGCAGCTCTGGGACAGGGGATAATTCACCCCTCCACTTT.

V is TRBV7-9 and J is TRBJ2-1, with a possible D match to TRBD2 (5 bases). V lost 2 bases, J lost 4 bases, and 15 bases lay in between. The CDR3 consists of 16 residues. Germline assignment: CDR1 SEHNR and CDR2 FQNEAQ (reference sequence). The CDR3 DNA reads TGTGCCAGCAGCTTATTGGGCCTAGCCCCTTACAATGAGCAGTTCTTC. Amino acids: CASSLLGLAPYNEQFF.

The V call is TRBV7-8, the J call TRBJ1-3; TRBD1 matches 7 bases. CDR1 SGHVS and CDR2 FQNEAQ come from the germline V gene. The V and J ends lost 1 base and 2 bases, in that order; junction bases with no gene match: 5. CDR3 size: 16 residues. CDR3 residues: CASSLGGGGAGNTIYF. Here the CDR3 DNA reads TGTGCCAGCAGCTTAGGCGGAGGGGGCGCTGGAAACACCATATATTTT.

The chain carries TRBV7-3 and TRBJ2-1, with 8 bases lining up with TRBD2. This CDR3 spans 17 amino acids. V lost 2 bases and J lost 4; bases outside the gene matches: 10. Germline values: CDR1 SGHTA, CDR2 FQGTGA. The CDR3 protein is CASSLLGRAGGYNEQFF. CDR3 in DNA: TGTGCCAGCAGCTTACTCGGGAGGGCCGGGGGGTACAATGAGCAGTTCTTC.

This clone was seen just once. V and J are TRBV18 and TRBJ2-1; no clear D gene. V lost 3 bases and J lost 4, with 16 bases in between. CDR3 size: 16 residues. Germline V gene lookup returns CDR1 KGHSH and CDR2 LQKENI. The CDR3 here is CASSPVAPTLYNEQFF. As DNA, the CDR3 is TGTGCCAGCTCACCGGTGGCCCCGACTCTTTACAATGAGCAGTTCTTC.

The V and J genes are TRBV6-4 and TRBJ1-1; unclear D gene. Trimming shortened V by 6 bases and J by 6 bases, and 14 bases separated the two germline ends. Germline V gives CDR1 MRHNA, CDR2 SNTAGT. This CDR3 has 13 amino acids. CDR3 sequence reads: CASSAVSGSEAFF. The CDR3 DNA follows: TGTGCCAGCAGCGCTGTTTCTGGATCTGAAGCTTTCTTT.

The rearrangement links TRBV7-6 to TRBJ1-6, with D tentatively TRBD1 (5 bases). Trimming took 5 bases from V and 7 from J, leaving 18 bases between them. Germline loops: CDR1 SGHVS, CDR2 FNYEAQ. The CDR3 has 16 amino acids. The CDR3 sequence: CASSETGLRWNSPLHF. In nucleotides, the CDR3 is TGTGCCAGCAGCGAGACGGGACTCCGGTGGAATTCACCCCTCCACTTT.

The chain combines TRBV29-1 with TRBJ2-2; D is ambiguous. The CDR3 runs to 12 residues. Trimming left V 2 bases short and J 5 bases short, with 6 bases between. The germline gives CDR1 SQVTM, CDR2 ANQGSEA. Written as DNA, the CDR3 is TGCAGCGTTGAATCGAGAACCGGGGAGCTGTTTTTT. Residues: CSVESRTGELFF.

The CDR3 is CASSLWRGRTDTQYF. The DNA of the CDR3 is TGTGCCAGCAGCTTATGGCGGGGGCGCACAGATACGCAGTATTTT. The V call is TRBV11-1, the J call TRBJ2-3; D might be TRBD2 (7 bases). CDR1 is SGHAT and CDR2 is FQDESV in the germline V gene (reference sequence). The CDR3 totals 15 residues. V was clipped by 2 bases and J by 1 base, with 10 bases between them.

The chain employs TRBV27 and TRBJ2-7, with 7 nucleotides matching TRBD1. J lost 2 bases, V lost 5 bases, and 12 bases had no gene match. The CDR3 length is 16 residues. Germline V gives CDR1 MNHEY, CDR2 SMNVEV (reference sequence). The CDR3 DNA is TGTGCCAGCAGTCTCCGGGTGAGCGGACAGGCCTACGAGCAGTACTTC. Its translation: CASSLRVSGQAYEQYF.

The chain couples TRBV4-1 to TRBJ2-1; TRBD1 matches at 9 bases. The CDR3 spans 16 residues. V shed 0 bases, J shed 11 bases, and the junction held 11 bases outside the gene matches. The germline V gene encodes CDR1 MGHRA and CDR2 YSYEKL. Written as DNA, the CDR3 is TGCGCCAGCAGCCAAGAATACAGGGGGCCGCTGTTTCAGCAGTTCTTC. This gives the protein CASSQEYRGPLFQQFF.

The V call is TRBV11-2, the J call TRBJ1-2; 8 bases agree with TRBD1. The CDR3 length is 15 residues. V was clipped by 0 bases and J by 7 bases; unmatched bases: 7. CDR1 SGHAT and CDR2 FQNNGV come from the germline V gene. Here the CDR3 DNA reads TGTGCCAGCAGCTTAGAGCCGGGGGGGACAGGTGGCTACACCTTC. Amino acids: CASSLEPGGTGGYTF.

This clone was recorded once. The J gene is TRBJ1-6, the V gene TRBV15; 8 nucleotides line up with TRBD1. With V trimmed by 3 bases and J by 0 bases, 16 bases remained unmatched. The CDR3 has 21 residues. CDR1 and CDR2 (germline): LNHNV, YYDKDF (reference sequence). The CDR3 is CATSSQTRTGSTSSYNSPLHF. The CDR3 DNA sequence: TGTGCCACCAGCAGTCAAACTCGGACAGGGTCTACGAGCTCCTATAATTCACCCCTCCACTTT.

This chain links TRBV7-2 with TRBJ2-2, with TRBD2 as a possible D gene (6 bases). CDR1 is SGHTA, CDR2 FQGNSA, per germline. The CDR3 extends over 14 amino acids. The germline V and J ends were trimmed by 1 base and 6 bases, with 9 bases remaining between them. In nucleotides, the CDR3 is TGTGCCAGCAGCTTAGGGGGCGGGGCCGGGGAGCTGTTTTTT. Translated: CASSLGGGAGELFF.

The gene calls are TRBV27 and TRBJ2-7; 7 bases are shared with TRBD1. From germline, CDR1 is MNHEY and CDR2 SMNVEV (reference sequence). CDR3 length: 16 residues. Losses at the gene ends were 5 bases for V and 2 bases for J; bases not matched to a gene: 12. This CDR3 is CASSGPGQFGAYEQYF. Written as DNA, the CDR3 is TGTGCCAGCAGTGGACCGGGACAGTTTGGGGCCTACGAGCAGTACTTC.

V and J are TRBV6-5 and TRBJ1-5, with 7 bases matching TRBD1. With 6 bases clipped from V and 2 bases from J, the junction kept 4 bases outside the gene matches. The V gene's germline CDR1 is MNHEY and CDR2 SVGAGI. This CDR3 has 14 residues. CDR3 in amino acids: CASRYRGGNQPQHF. The CDR3 DNA reads TGTGCCAGCAGGTACAGGGGTGGCAATCAGCCCCAGCATTTT.

The chain employs TRBV11-2 and TRBJ2-7; unclear D gene. The ends were cut back, 1 base at V and 1 base at J, with 5 bases in the middle. This CDR3 is built from 13 residues. Germline V gene sequence: CDR1 SGHAT, CDR2 FQNNGV. In DNA form, the CDR3 reads TGTGCCAGCAGCTTAGTACGGTCCTACGAGCAGTACTTC. Protein: CASSLVRSYEQYF.

The V call is TRBV6-2 or TRBV6-3, the J call TRBJ2-5; 10 bases are shared with TRBD2. Germline assignment: CDR1 MNHEY and CDR2 SVGEGT. The CDR3 runs to 15 residues. The ends lost 6 bases at V and 6 bases at J; junction bases unmatched: 10. CDR3 sequence: CASSQSGRGGKTQYF. DNA for the CDR3: TGTGCCAGCAGCCAAAGCGGGAGGGGAGGAAAGACCCAGTACTTC.

In nucleotides, the CDR3 is TGTGCCAGCAGTGAGTCGGCGGGAGGGCCTGTAGATACGCAGTATTTT. Amino acid sequence: CASSESAGGPVDTQYF. This chain connects TRBV6-4 to TRBJ2-3; 9 positions match TRBD2. This CDR3 is 16 amino acids long. The V gene end was trimmed by 3 bases and the J gene end by 5 bases; junction bases not matched to a gene: 9. In germline, CDR1 is MRHNA, CDR2 SNTAGT.

J is TRBJ2-1 and V is TRBV2; the D is unclear. The ends were cut back, 7 bases at V and 0 bases at J, with 13 bases in the middle. The CDR3 has 15 residues. Germline V CDR1 and CDR2: SNHLY, FYNNEI. The CDR3 DNA sequence: TGTGCCAGCAAAAAGTCGGATAGCTCCTACAATGAGCAGTTCTTC. Residues: CASKKSDSSYNEQFF.

V is TRBV19 and J is TRBJ1-4; D is unresolved. This CDR3 comprises 17 residues. CDR1 is LNHDA, CDR2 SQIVND, per germline (reference sequence). V lost 2 bases to trimming and J lost 5 bases, with 18 bases between them. CDR3 loop: CASSIKEILGRNEKLFF. The CDR3, as DNA: TGTGCCAGTAGTATAAAAGAGATTCTAGGCCGGAATGAAAAACTGTTTTTT.

This chain links TRBV6-5 with TRBJ1-2; D unresolved. Germline V gene sequence: CDR1 MNHEY, CDR2 SVGAGI. The CDR3 length is 13 residues. Trimming left V 6 bases short and J 2 bases short, with 10 bases between. CDR3 region: CASSYERNYGYTF. The DNA of the CDR3 is TGTGCCAGCAGCTACGAAAGGAACTATGGCTACACCTTC.

The sample holds a few counts of this clone. J is TRBJ2-2 and V is TRBV7-3, with 9 bases aligning to TRBD2. The CDR3 contains 15 residues. Germline V gene lookup returns CDR1 SGHTA and CDR2 FQGTGA. Unmatched junction bases numbered 4, after V lost 5 bases and J lost 3 bases. The DNA for the CDR3 is TGTGCCAGCAGCGCCACTAGCGGGTACACCGGGGAGCTGTTTTTT. Protein: CASSATSGYTGELFF.

The chain combines TRBV7-8 with TRBJ1-2, with TRBD1 as a possible D gene (5 bases). The CDR3 extends over 15 amino acids. The V and J ends lost 11 bases and 0 bases respectively, with 19 bases between them. From germline, CDR1 is SGHVS and CDR2 FQNEAQ. The CDR3 DNA reads TGTGCCGTAGGGGTATCCAATACAGCTAACTATGGCTACACCTTC. Protein product: CAVGVSNTANYGYTF.

The chain links TRBV4-1 to TRBJ2-5; D not resolved. Germline CDR1 is MGHRA and CDR2 is YSYEKL. CDR3 length: 14 amino acids. Between the trimmed V and J ends, which lost 4 bases and 5 bases, there was a span of 14 bases. This CDR3 is CASSPPRREETQYF. The CDR3, as DNA: TGCGCCAGCAGCCCCCCGAGGCGCGAGGAGACCCAGTACTTC.